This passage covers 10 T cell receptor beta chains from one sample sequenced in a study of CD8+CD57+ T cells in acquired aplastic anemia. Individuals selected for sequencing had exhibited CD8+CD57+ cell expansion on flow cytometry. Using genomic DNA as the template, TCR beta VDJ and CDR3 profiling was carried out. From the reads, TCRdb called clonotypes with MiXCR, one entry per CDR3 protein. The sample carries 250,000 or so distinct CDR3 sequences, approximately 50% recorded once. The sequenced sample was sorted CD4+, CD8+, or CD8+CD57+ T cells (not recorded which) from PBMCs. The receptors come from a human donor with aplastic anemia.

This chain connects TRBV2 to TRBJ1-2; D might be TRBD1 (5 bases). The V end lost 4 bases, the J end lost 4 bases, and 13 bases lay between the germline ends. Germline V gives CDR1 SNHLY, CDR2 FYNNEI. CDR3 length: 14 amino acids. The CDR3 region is CASSARDGTYGYTF. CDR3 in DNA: TGTGCCAGCAGTGCTCGAGACGGGACCTATGGCTACACCTTC.

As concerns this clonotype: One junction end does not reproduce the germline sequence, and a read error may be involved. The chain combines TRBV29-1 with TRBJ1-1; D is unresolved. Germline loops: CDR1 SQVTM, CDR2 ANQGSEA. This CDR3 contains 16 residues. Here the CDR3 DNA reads TGTGCCTGGAAGGCTCCGGCGGGCAATCCGAACACTGAAGCTTTCTTT. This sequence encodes CAWKAPAGNPNTEAFF.

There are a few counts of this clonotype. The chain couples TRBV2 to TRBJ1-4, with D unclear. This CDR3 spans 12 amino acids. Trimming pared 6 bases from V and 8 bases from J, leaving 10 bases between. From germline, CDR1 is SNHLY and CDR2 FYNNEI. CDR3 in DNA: TGTGCCAGCAGGGAGTTTGAGGAAAAACTGTTTTTT. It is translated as CASREFEEKLFF.

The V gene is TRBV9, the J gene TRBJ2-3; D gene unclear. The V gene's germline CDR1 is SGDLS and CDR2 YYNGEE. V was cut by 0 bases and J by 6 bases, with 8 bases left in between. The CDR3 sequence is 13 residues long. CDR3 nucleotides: TGTGCCAGCAGCGTAGGGACCTACGATACGCAGTATTTT. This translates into CASSVGTYDTQYF.

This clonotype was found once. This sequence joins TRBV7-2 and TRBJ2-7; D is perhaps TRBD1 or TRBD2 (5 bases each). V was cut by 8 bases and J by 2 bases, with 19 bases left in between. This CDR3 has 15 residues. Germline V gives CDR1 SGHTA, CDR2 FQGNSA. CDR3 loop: CASSDSGTATYEQYV. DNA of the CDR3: TGTGCCAGCTCAGATTCCGGGACCGCGACCTACGAGCAGTACGTC.

The CDR3 spells CASSAQQGPADYGYTF. For the CDR3, the DNA is TGTGCCAGCAGCGCTCAACAGGGACCCGCCGACTATGGCTACACCTTC. The J gene is TRBJ1-2, the V gene TRBV7-6; the D gene is possibly TRBD1 (6 bases). V was pared by 5 bases and J by 3 bases, with 19 bases between. The CDR3 covers 16 residues. Germline values: CDR1 SGHVS, CDR2 FNYEAQ. The complete variable domain, with remaining parts taken from reference TRBV7-6 and TRBJ1-2, reads GAGVSQSPRYKVTKRGQDVALRCDPISGHVSLYWYRQALGQGPEFLTYFNYEAQQDKSGLPNDRFSAERPEGSISTLTIQRTEQRDSAMYRCASSAQQGPADYGYTFGSGTRLTVV.

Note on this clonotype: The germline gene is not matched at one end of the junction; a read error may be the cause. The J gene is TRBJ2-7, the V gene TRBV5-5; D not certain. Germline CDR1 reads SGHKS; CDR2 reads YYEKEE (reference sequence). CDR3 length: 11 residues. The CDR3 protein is CASSLVADQDF. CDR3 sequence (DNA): TGTGCCAGCAGCTTGGTGGCAGATCAGGACTTC.

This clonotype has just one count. CDR3 nucleotide sequence: TGTGCCAGCAGCCAAGGACTAGCGAATGCAGATACGCAGTATTTT. Protein product: CASSQGLANADTQYF. V gene TRBV14 combines with J gene TRBJ2-3; TRBD2 aligns across 8 bases. With 1 base clipped from V and 4 bases from J, the junction kept 4 bases outside the gene matches. This CDR3 contains 15 residues. CDR1 and CDR2 (germline): SGHDN, FVKESK. Supplemented by reference TRBV14 and TRBJ2-3, the full variable domain reads EAGVTQFPSHSVIEKGQTVTLRCDPISGHDNLYWYRRVMGKEIKFLLHFVKESKQDESGMPNNRFLAERTGGTYSTLKVQPAELEDSGVYFCASSQGLANADTQYFGPGTRLTVL.

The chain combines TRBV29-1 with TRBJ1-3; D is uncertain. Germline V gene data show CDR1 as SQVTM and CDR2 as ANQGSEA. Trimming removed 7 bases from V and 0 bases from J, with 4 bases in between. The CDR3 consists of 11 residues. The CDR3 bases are TGCAGCGCCGCCTCTGGAAACACCATATATTTT. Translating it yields CSAASGNTIYF.

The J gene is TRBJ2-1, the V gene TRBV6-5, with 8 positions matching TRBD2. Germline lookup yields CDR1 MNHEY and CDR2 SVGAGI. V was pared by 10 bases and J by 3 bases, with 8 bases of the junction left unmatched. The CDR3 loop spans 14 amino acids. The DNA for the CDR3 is TGTGCCATAAGGACTAGCTTAAACTACAATGAGCAGTTCTTC. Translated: CAIRTSLNYNEQFF.